Listed below are T cell receptor beta chains from one sample, sequenced in a study of graft-versus-host responses after intestinal transplantation. The antigens these receptors bind are not known. Produced via immunoSEQ multiplex PCR; TCRdb's table is partial and in-frame only. This sample has about 100,000 clones, with more than 75% found just once. The source was unstimulated CD4+ T cells sorted from spleen or lymph node cells, collected before transplant. Receptor source: a human donor who was the organ donor for an intestinal transplant. Both conserved end residues are part of each CDR3. The D gene is left open where the match is weak. Expanded clones are given a class, and other clones once, few, many or no size at all.

clone_size d_call j_call cdr3_length v_call cdr3_aa cdr3_nt
. . TRBJ1-5 14 TRBV12-2 CASRLAPGGQPQHF TGTGCAAGTCGCTTAGCTCCAGGGGGACAGCCCCAGCATTTT
. . TRBJ2-1 13 TRBV5-6 CASSFYGGNEQFF TGTGCCAGCAGCTTTTATGGGGGCAATGAGCAGTTCTTC
. . TRBJ2-5 17 TRBV4-1 CASSQGPTRGREETQYF TGCGCCAGCAGCCAAGGGCCCACTAGGGGGAGAGAAGAGACCCAGTACTTC
. TRBD1 TRBJ2-7 15 TRBV18 CASSLGGTGIGEQYF TGTGCCAGCTCACTCGGAGGGACAGGCATTGGGGAGCAGTACTTC
few . TRBJ1-6 17 TRBV4-1 CASSQAPWSSYNSPLHF TGCGCCAGCAGCCAGGCGCCGTGGAGCTCCTATAATTCACCCCTCCACTTT
. TRBD2 TRBJ2-1 15 TRBV28 CASTPRAGAYNEQFF TGTGCCAGCACCCCACGAGCGGGGGCCTACAATGAGCAGTTCTTC
. TRBD2 TRBJ2-1 14 TRBV10-3 CAISDTTSGVEQFF TGTGCCATCAGTGACACGACTAGCGGGGTGGAACAGTTCTTC
. TRBD1 TRBJ2-7 13 TRBV2 CASSKDRVGEQYF TGTGCCAGCAGCAAGGACAGGGTGGGCGAGCAGTACTTC
few . TRBJ2-2 13 TRBV19 CASSKPNTGELFF TGTGCCAGTAGTAAGCCGAACACCGGGGAGCTGTTTTTT
. . TRBJ2-7 14 TRBV2 CAIKASIGTYEQYF TGTGCCATCAAGGCCTCTATAGGGACCTACGAGCAGTACTTC
. TRBD1 TRBJ1-1 17 TRBV18 CASSPPRDRSMNTEAFF TGTGCCAGCTCACCACCCCGGGACAGGAGCATGAACACTGAAGCTTTCTTT
. TRBD1 TRBJ2-2 16 TRBV18 CASSPPGQVPTGELFF TGTGCCAGCTCACCACCGGGACAGGTCCCCACCGGGGAGCTGTTTTTT
. TRBD1 TRBJ1-6 14 TRBV27 CASTKQGNNSPLHF TGTGCCAGCACCAAACAGGGGAATAATTCACCCCTCCACTTT
. . TRBJ1-1 16 TRBV11-2 CASSLVRNRVETEAFF TGTGCCAGCAGCTTAGTTCGAAACAGGGTAGAAACTGAAGCTTTCTTT
. TRBD2 TRBJ2-2 15 TRBV7-3 CASSPSGGAYGELFF TGTGCCAGCAGCCCTAGCGGGGGGGCTTACGGGGAGCTGTTTTTT
few . TRBJ1-3 16 TRBV14 CASSPQTGISGNTIYF TGTGCCAGCAGTCCTCAGACAGGAATCTCCGGAAACACCATATATTTT
. . TRBJ1-4 13 TRBV6-1 CASGRATNEKLFF TGTGCCAGCGGTCGAGCGACTAATGAAAAACTGTTTTTT
. . TRBJ1-6 18 TRBV4-2 CASSLNPPRPGFNSPLHF TGTGCCAGCAGCCTCAATCCCCCCAGGCCGGGATTTAATTCACCCCTCCACTTT
. . TRBJ1-1 17 TRBV4-1 CASSQVTTSRLNTEAFF TGCGCCAGCAGCCAAGTGACCACAAGTAGGTTGAACACTGAAGCTTTCTTT
. . TRBJ1-6 13 TRBV4-2 CASKGGVGSPLHF TGTGCCAGCAAGGGGGGAGTAGGATCACCCCTCCACTTT
. TRBD2 TRBJ2-3 17 TRBV7-6 CASRRDPGLTSTDTQYF TGTGCCAGCAGACGTGACCCGGGACTAACTAGCACAGATACGCAGTATTTT
. TRBD2 TRBJ2-7 16 TRBV6-5 CASSYSGVAGAYEQYF TGTGCCAGCAGTTATTCGGGGGTAGCGGGGGCCTACGAGCAGTACTTC
. . TRBJ1-2 17 TRBV11-3 CASIPEPAGKANYGYTF TGTGCCAGCATCCCGGAGCCTGCTGGTAAAGCTAACTATGGCTACACCTTC
. TRBD1 TRBJ2-1 16 TRBV5-6 CASTSSGGRSYNEQFF TGTGCCAGCACTTCGTCAGGGGGCCGCTCCTACAATGAGCAGTTCTTC
. . TRBJ2-7 15 TRBV10-2 CASSDPGGRAYEQYF TGCGCCAGCAGTGACCCGGGGGGCAGGGCCTACGAGCAGTACTTC
. TRBD1 TRBJ1-1 13 TRBV27 CASRDRGRTEAFF TGTGCCAGCAGGGACAGGGGTCGCACTGAAGCTTTCTTT
once . TRBJ2-4 14 TRBV10-2 CASRLDSSKNIQYF TGCGCCAGCAGACTTGACAGTTCCAAAAACATTCAGTACTTC
. . TRBJ2-7 15 TRBV27 CASSPSRGGRDEQYF TGTGCCAGCAGTCCCTCCCGCGGAGGTCGTGACGAGCAGTACTTC
. . TRBJ2-1 12 TRBV7-9 CASSLAGVGQFF TGTGCCAGCAGCTTAGCAGGGGTTGGGCAGTTCTTC
. . TRBJ1-1 16 TRBV5-1 CASNPVGGTLATEAFF TGCGCCAGCAACCCCGTTGGGGGTACCTTGGCGACTGAAGCTTTCTTT
. TRBD1 TRBJ1-6 16 TRBV5-6 CASSRTGDSANSPLHF TGTGCCAGCAGCCGAACAGGGGATTCCGCTAATTCACCCCTCCACTTT
once . TRBJ2-5 12 TRBV18 CASSPPPKTQYF TGTGCCAGCTCACCCCCCCCAAAGACCCAGTACTTC
once . TRBJ1-5 14 TRBV19 CASSIDPGWQPQHF TGTGCCAGTAGTATAGACCCAGGGTGGCAGCCCCAGCATTTT
. TRBD2 TRBJ2-1 15 TRBV28 CASARGGNRGGEQFF TGTGCCAGCGCTCGGGGGGGTAACCGAGGGGGTGAGCAGTTCTTC
. . TRBJ2-7 14 TRBV18 CASSNLGSSYEQYF TGTGCCAGCTCAAACCTGGGGTCCTCCTACGAGCAGTACTTC
. . TRBJ2-1 13 TRBV6-1 CASGGGAYNEQFF TGTGCCAGCGGAGGGGGGGCCTACAATGAGCAGTTCTTC
. TRBD1 TRBJ2-5 14 TRBV6-1 CASSWTGGQETQYF TGTGCCAGCAGTTGGACAGGGGGCCAAGAGACCCAGTACTTC
. . TRBJ1-3 17 TRBV5-4 CASSSGPQGRTGNTIYF TGTGCCAGCAGTTCCGGTCCCCAGGGGCGGACGGGAAACACCATATATTTT
once TRBD1 TRBJ1-6 16 TRBV5-4 CASSLGTGAINSPLHF TGTGCCAGCAGCTTGGGAACAGGGGCGATTAATTCACCCCTCCACTTT
. . TRBJ2-3 11 TRBV7-2 CASTGGVTQYF TGTGCCAGCACCGGGGGAGTTACGCAGTATTTT
. TRBD1 TRBJ2-7 12 TRBV29-1 CSMTGGAYEQYF TGCAGCATGACAGGGGGCGCGTACGAGCAGTACTTC
. TRBD2 TRBJ2-3 16 TRBV5-4 CASRLKLAGGSDTQYF TGTGCCAGCAGACTCAAACTAGCGGGGGGTTCAGATACGCAGTATTTT
. . TRBJ1-5 13 TRBV28 CASSLLGRGPQHF TGTGCCAGCAGTTTATTGGGTCGGGGGCCCCAGCATTTT
once . TRBJ2-7 12 TRBV2 CASSSGLSGQYF TGTGCCAGCAGTTCAGGACTGTCGGGGCAGTACTTC
. . TRBJ2-3 12 TRBV5-6 CASSYRADTQYF TGTGCCAGCAGCTACAGGGCAGATACGCAGTATTTT
. TRBD2 TRBJ2-2 15 TRBV18 CASSPGLPNTGELFF TGTGCCAGCTCGCCGGGACTACCCAACACCGGGGAGCTGTTTTTT
once TRBD1 TRBJ2-4 14 TRBV11-2 CASSRGTGGRPMDF TGTGCCAGCAGCCGAGGGACAGGGGGTAGGCCGATGGACTTC
. . TRBJ2-2 11 TRBV30 CAWTGAGELFF TGTGCCTGGACAGGGGCCGGGGAGCTGTTTTTT
. TRBD2 TRBJ2-5 16 TRBV19 CASRSSSGGRSETQYF TGTGCCAGTAGATCCTCCAGCGGGGGGCGGTCAGAGACCCAGTACTTC
. TRBD1 TRBJ1-4 15 TRBV7-8 CASSPLDRASGKLFF TGTGCCAGCAGCCCACTGGACAGGGCGTCAGGAAAACTGTTTTTT
. TRBD1 TRBJ1-2 15 TRBV4-1 CASSHPRGQGGGYTF TGCGCCAGCAGCCATCCGCGGGGACAGGGTGGCGGCTACACCTTC
. . TRBJ1-2 14 TRBV30 CAWRFRSPNYGYTF TGTGCCTGGAGATTTCGGTCGCCGAACTATGGCTACACCTTC
. TRBD1 TRBJ1-2 15 TRBV5-6 CASSLRTGLLYGYTF TGTGCCAGCAGCTTACGGACAGGGCTTTTGTATGGCTACACCTTC
. TRBD1 TRBJ1-1 14 TRBV10-3 CAIRQGNPNTEAFF TGTGCCATCAGACAGGGGAACCCGAACACTGAAGCTTTCTTT
. TRBD1 TRBJ1-2 13 TRBV5-1 CASSLTGAYGYTF TGCGCCAGCAGTTTGACAGGGGCCTATGGCTACACCTTC
. . TRBJ1-4 13 TRBV28 CASYEGGPEKLFF TGTGCCAGCTACGAGGGGGGCCCCGAAAAACTGTTTTTT
. . TRBJ2-3 13 TRBV5-1 CASSFQVLGTQYF TGCGCCAGCAGCTTTCAGGTACTCGGCACGCAGTATTTT
. . TRBJ1-5 17 TRBV27 CASSLSSSTYSNQPQHF TGTGCCAGCAGTTTAAGCTCTTCCACTTATAGCAATCAGCCCCAGCATTTT
. TRBD2 TRBJ2-3 15 TRBV23-1 CASILAGSKTDTQYF TGCGCCAGCATTCTAGCGGGTAGCAAAACAGATACGCAGTATTTT